This is a list of T cell receptor beta chains from one sample in a study of T cells in Graves' hyperthyroidism and ophthalmopathy. A single record per CDR3 protein comes from TCRdb applying MiXCR to the multiplex PCR reads. The table shows 210,000 or so distinct CDR3 sequences, with approximately 17% occurring only once. The sample taken for sequencing was blood. These receptors all come from a man in his fifties or sixties with Graves' hyperthyroidism. Each CDR3 is given with its conserved first and last residue. Fields, in order: J gene, clone size, D gene, V gene, CDR3 protein, CDR3 DNA. The D gene is left open where the match is weak. Rows may omit the clone size; those that give it use once, few, many or a size class.

TRBJ1-1 many - TRBV30 CAWGNGVNTEAFF TGTGCCTGGGGGAACGGGGTGAACACTGAAGCTTTCTTT
TRBJ2-3 few - TRBV10-3 CATRPTTSTDTQYF TGTGCCACCAGACCTACCACTAGCACAGATACGCAGTATTTT
TRBJ2-7 many - TRBV13 CASSLGLGGEQYF TGTGCCAGCAGCTTAGGCCTGGGCGGCGAGCAGTACTTC
TRBJ2-5 - - TRBV9 CASSVDLQETQYF TGTGCCAGCAGCGTAGACCTTCAAGAGACCCAGTACTTC
TRBJ1-1 few TRBD1 TRBV5-1 CASSLEPPGGHMNTEAFF TGCGCCAGCAGCTTGGAGCCCCCAGGGGGCCACATGAACACTGAAGCTTTCTTT
TRBJ2-3 - TRBD2 TRBV30 CAWSLAGGPTDTQYF TGTGCCTGGAGTCTGGCGGGAGGGCCTACAGATACGCAGTATTTT
TRBJ2-6 many - TRBV6-1 CASSEIRSGANVLTF TGTGCCAGCAGTGAAATCCGCTCTGGGGCCAACGTCCTGACTTTC
TRBJ1-4 many - TRBV28 CASSRIEKLFF TGTGCCAGCAGCAGAATCGAAAAACTGTTTTTT
TRBJ2-5 few - TRBV15 CATVSASETQYF TGTGCCACCGTATCAGCCTCAGAGACCCAGTACTTC
TRBJ2-7 - TRBD1 TRBV6-1 CASRQGAMGYEQYF TGTGCCAGCAGGCAGGGGGCGATGGGCTACGAGCAGTACTTC
TRBJ2-1 many - TRBV7-8 CASSRKPYNEQFF TGTGCCAGCAGCCGAAAGCCCTACAATGAGCAGTTCTTC
TRBJ1-1 many TRBD1 TRBV27 CASSTRQGSTEAFF TGTGCCAGCAGTACCAGACAGGGTTCCACTGAAGCTTTCTTT
TRBJ2-5 many - TRBV14 CASSQAVGRVAETQYF TGTGCCAGCAGCCAAGCGGTCGGTAGGGTGGCCGAGACCCAGTACTTC
TRBJ1-5 many - TRBV28 CASSLDRLNQPQHF TGTGCCAGCAGTCTGGACAGACTTAATCAGCCCCAGCATTTT
TRBJ1-6 few - TRBV25-1 CASSNLGKRSPLHF TGTGCCAGCAGTAATCTGGGAAAGAGATCACCCCTCCACTTT
TRBJ1-5 few TRBD1 TRBV19 CASSKLNRGNGYQPQHF TGTGCCAGTAGTAAACTCAACAGGGGGAATGGGTATCAGCCCCAGCATTTT
TRBJ2-4 - - TRBV7-2 CASNLGNRGGIQYF TGTGCCAGCAACTTAGGGAACAGGGGGGGCATTCAGTACTTC
TRBJ2-5 many - TRBV5-1 CASSFGEQETQYF TGCGCCAGCAGCTTCGGGGAGCAAGAGACCCAGTACTTC
TRBJ1-1 - - TRBV9 CASSVAGMNTEAFF TGTGCCAGCAGCGTAGCAGGGATGAACACTGAAGCTTTCTTT
TRBJ2-3 many - TRBV12-3/TRBV12-4 CASSRTPGPDTQYF TGTGCCAGCAGTCGGACACCGGGGCCAGATACGCAGTATTTT
TRBJ2-7 - TRBD2 TRBV6-2/TRBV6-3 CASSPTSGSFYEQYF TGTGCCAGCAGTCCGACTAGCGGGAGTTTCTACGAGCAGTACTTC
TRBJ2-7 many TRBD2 TRBV28 CASSFPSGRAIEQYF TGTGCCAGCAGTTTTCCTAGCGGGAGGGCCATCGAGCAGTACTTC